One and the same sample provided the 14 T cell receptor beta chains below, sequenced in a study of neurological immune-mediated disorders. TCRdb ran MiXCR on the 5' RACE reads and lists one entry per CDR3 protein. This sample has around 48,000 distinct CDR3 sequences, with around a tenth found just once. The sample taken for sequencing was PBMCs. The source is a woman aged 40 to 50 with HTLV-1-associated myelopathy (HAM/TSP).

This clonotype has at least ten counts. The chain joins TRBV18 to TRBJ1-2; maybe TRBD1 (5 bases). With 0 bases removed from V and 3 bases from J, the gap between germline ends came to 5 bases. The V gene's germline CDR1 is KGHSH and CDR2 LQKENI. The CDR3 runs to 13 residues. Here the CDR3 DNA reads TGTGCCAGCTCACCACCGGGGGACTATGGCTACACCTTC. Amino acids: CASSPPGDYGYTF.

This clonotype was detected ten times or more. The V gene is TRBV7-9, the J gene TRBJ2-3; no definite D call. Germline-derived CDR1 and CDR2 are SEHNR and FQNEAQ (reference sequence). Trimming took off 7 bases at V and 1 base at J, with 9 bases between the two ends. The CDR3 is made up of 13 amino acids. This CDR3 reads CASTSLRTDTQYF. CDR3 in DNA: TGTGCCAGCACCTCCCTTCGCACAGATACGCAGTATTTT. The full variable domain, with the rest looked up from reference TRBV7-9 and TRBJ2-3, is DTGVSQNPRHKITKRGQNVTFRCDPISEHNRLYWYRQTLGQGPEFLTYFQNEAQLEKSRLLSDRFSAERPKGSFSTLEIQRTEQGDSAMYLCASTSLRTDTQYFGPGTRLTVL.

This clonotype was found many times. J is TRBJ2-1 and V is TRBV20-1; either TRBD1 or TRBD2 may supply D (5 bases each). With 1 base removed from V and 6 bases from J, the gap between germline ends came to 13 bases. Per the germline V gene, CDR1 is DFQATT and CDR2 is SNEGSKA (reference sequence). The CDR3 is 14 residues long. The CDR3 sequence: CSARAPRGSNEQFF. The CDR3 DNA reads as TGCAGTGCTAGAGCGCCGAGGGGTTCCAATGAGCAGTTCTTC.

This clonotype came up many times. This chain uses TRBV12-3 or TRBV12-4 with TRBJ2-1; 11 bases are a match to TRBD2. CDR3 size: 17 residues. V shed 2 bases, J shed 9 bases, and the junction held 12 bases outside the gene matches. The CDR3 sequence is CASSLISGGAEITEQFF. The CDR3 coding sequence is TGTGCCAGCAGTTTAATTAGCGGGGGGGCCGAAATAACTGAGCAGTTCTTC.

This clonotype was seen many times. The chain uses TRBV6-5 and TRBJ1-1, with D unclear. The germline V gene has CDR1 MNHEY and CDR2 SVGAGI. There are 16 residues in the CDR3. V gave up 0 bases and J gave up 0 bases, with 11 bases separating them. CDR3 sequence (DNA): TGTGCCAGCAGTTACTCGATATGGGCACTGAACACTGAAGCTTTCTTT. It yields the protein CASSYSIWALNTEAFF.

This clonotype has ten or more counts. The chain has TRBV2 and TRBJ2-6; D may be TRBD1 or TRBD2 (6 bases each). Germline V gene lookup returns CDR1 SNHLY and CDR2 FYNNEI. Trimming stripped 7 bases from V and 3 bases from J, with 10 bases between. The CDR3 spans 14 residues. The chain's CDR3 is CASKGGLGANVLTF. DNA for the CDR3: TGTGCCAGCAAAGGGGGACTTGGGGCCAACGTCCTGACTTTC. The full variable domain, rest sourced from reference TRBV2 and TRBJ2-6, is EPEVTQTPSHQVTQMGQEVILRCVPISNHLYFYWYRQILGQKVEFLVSFYNNEISEKSEIFDDQFSVERPDGSNFTLKIRSTKLEDSAMYFCASKGGLGANVLTFGAGSRLTVL.

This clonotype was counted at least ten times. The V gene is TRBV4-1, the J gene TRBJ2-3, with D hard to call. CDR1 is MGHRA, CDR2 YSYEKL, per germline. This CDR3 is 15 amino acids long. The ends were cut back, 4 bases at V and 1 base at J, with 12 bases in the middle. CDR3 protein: CASSPKGLGTDTQYF. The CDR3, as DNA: TGCGCCAGCAGCCCCAAAGGGCTCGGCACAGATACGCAGTATTTT.

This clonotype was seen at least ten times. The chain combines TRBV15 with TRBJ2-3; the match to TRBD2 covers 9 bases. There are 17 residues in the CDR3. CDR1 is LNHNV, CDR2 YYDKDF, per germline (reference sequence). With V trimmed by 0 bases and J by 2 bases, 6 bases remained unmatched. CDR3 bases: TGTGCCACCAGCAGAGACCTGACTAGCGGATACACAGATACGCAGTATTTT. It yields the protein CATSRDLTSGYTDTQYF.

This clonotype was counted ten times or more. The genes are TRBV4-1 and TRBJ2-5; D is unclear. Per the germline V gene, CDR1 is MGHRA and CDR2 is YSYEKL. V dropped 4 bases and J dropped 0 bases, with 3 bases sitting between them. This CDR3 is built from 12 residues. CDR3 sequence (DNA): TGCGCCAGCAGCCGGGACCAAGAGACCCAGTACTTC. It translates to CASSRDQETQYF.

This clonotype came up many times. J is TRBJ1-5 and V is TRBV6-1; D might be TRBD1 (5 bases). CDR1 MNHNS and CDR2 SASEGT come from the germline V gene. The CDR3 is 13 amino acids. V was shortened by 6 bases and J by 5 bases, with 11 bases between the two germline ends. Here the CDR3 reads CASRRDSHQPQHF. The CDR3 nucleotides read TGTGCCAGCAGACGAGACAGTCATCAGCCCCAGCATTTT.

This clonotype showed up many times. The CDR3 DNA follows: TGTGCCACCATAGCGGGGGGTGGCGATGAGCAGTTCTTC. It translates to CATIAGGGDEQFF. The chain couples TRBV24-1 to TRBJ2-1; 10 nucleotides match TRBD2. From germline, CDR1 is KGHDR and CDR2 SFDVKD. V lost 8 bases, J lost 8 bases, and 5 bases stayed unmatched. This CDR3 spans 13 amino acids.

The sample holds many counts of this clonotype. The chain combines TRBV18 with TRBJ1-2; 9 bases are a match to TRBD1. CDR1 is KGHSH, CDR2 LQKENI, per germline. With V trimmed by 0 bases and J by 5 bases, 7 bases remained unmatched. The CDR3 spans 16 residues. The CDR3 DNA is TGTGCCAGCTCACCACCCGGGGACAGGGCGATATATGGCTACACCTTC. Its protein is CASSPPGDRAIYGYTF.

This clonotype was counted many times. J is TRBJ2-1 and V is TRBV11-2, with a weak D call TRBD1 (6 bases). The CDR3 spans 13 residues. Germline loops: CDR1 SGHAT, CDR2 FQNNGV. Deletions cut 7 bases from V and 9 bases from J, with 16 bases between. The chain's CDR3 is CASTRFSRGEQFF. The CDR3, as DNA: TGTGCCAGCACCAGGTTCTCCAGGGGTGAGCAGTTCTTC.

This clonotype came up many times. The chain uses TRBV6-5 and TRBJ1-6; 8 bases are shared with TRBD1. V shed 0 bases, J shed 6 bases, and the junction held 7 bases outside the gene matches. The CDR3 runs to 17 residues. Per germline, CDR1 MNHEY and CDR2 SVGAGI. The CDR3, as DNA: TGTGCCAGCAGTTACTCTGGACAGGGTCTGGGTAATTCACCCCTCCACTTT. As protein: CASSYSGQGLGNSPLHF.